This T cell receptor beta chain was identified in a study of blood T cell repertoires in COVID-19. At the level of the study: Acute and convalescent COVID-19 specimens originated in the United States, Italy and Spain. The analysed material was cDNA or gDNA that came from T cells, B-cell-depleted T cells, or PBMCs.

As originally analysed: Cell counts per sample came from amplifying reference gene primers. Sequencing was performed with immunoSEQ multiplex PCR; in TCRdb, only in-frame clones are kept and a portion is missing. V and J calls plus clone size are reproduced from that table; the DNA served to infer D and trimming. Of about 150,000 clones in the sample, around 84% were seen once. The CDR3 has 18 amino acids. V shed 9 bases, J shed 9 bases, and the junction held 25 bases outside the gene matches. Looked up from germline, CDR1 is LNHDA and CDR2 is SQIVND (reference sequence). This TCR was sampled from a man in his fifties with active or convalescent COVID-19. The sequenced sample was peripheral blood. This sequence joins TRBV19 and TRBJ1-1; 10 positions agree with TRBD1. The CDR3 sequence is CASRRGRRDRGHNDQAFF. CDR3 coding DNA: TGTGCCAGCAGAAGGGGGAGAAGGGACAGGGGACACAACGACCAAGCTTTCTTT.